This T cell receptor (beta chain) is from a study of CD8+ T cells in alopecia areata. The sample holds one count of this clone. Extraction of RNA preceded its reverse transcription into cDNA, which served as the sequencing template. Generated by immunoSEQ multiplex PCR, the TCRdb table keeps only in-frame clones and is missing some. Among roughly 190,000 clones listed, 60% were seen once. Specified treatment: oral pan-JAK inhibitor, 5-10 mg twice daily. Peripheral blood and lesional scalp punch biopsies were taken from alopecia areata patients. The CDR3 runs 14 residues. Trimming took 6 bases from V and 3 from J; bases not matched to a gene: 6. CDR1 and CDR2 (germline): MNHEY, SVGAGI.

This sample comprised CD4+ T cells sorted from blood, obtained at week 4, from a patient treated with tofacitinib. The origin of this receptor is a human donor with alopecia areata. V gene TRBV6-5 combines with J gene TRBJ1-1, with TRBD1 identical over 8 bases. This CDR3 is CASRLDRADTEAFF. The CDR3 nucleotides are TGTGCCAGCAGACTGGACAGGGCGGACACTGAAGCTTTCTTT.